This TCR beta chain stems from a study of shared clonotypes between healthy human individuals (dated by TCRdb to the early 2020s). As for the study more broadly: A few men and two women, aged 18 to 49 years, made up the cohort. Blood TCR repertoires of about 5 healthy adults were deeply sequenced to estimate repertoire size and the extent of clonotype sharing between individuals. Each donor's leukapheresis produced roughly between about 0.8 and 8.9 billion PBMCs. Different laboratories and diverse techniques were used to prepare libraries and sequence TCR repertoires, to increase sequencing depth and limit assay-specific biases.

Study-level results and caveats: The small number of donors limited the genetic and exposure-history diversity represented. Only blood was sampled, and tissue TCR repertoires likely differ from those in blood. Pairwise subsampling led to the expectation that sequencing depth would affect the degree of clonotype sharing among donors.

Note on this clone: The antigen it recognizes is unknown. Per-nucleotide qualities are absent, and no much larger clonotype sits a single base away.

CDR1 and CDR2, per the germline V gene, are MNHNS and SASEGT. V sheds 8 bases and J sheds 8 bases, leaving 18 bases between their ends. The CDR3 has 14 amino acids, counting the end cysteine and phenylalanine. Just the 42-base CDR3 DNA is kept, in frame starting at base 1. Using the deep immunoSEQ assay, TCR CDR3 regions were amplified from genomic DNA by multiplex PCR. Genomic DNA extracted from each cell subset was distributed evenly over all wells of several immunoSEQ 96-well plates, and each plate served as one replicate. For unsorted PBMC, each replicate PCR was loaded with roughly 0.3 ug genomic DNA, equivalent to about 30,000 T cell genomes. Unsorted PBMC genomic DNA was sequenced across ten immunoSEQ deep assay plates. Purified libraries were quantified with a Qubit 3.0 fluorometer, sized on a Bioanalyzer 2100, and re-quantified with the KAPA Library Quantification kit. Every immunoSEQ 96-well plate was sequenced on a separate single-read 150-cycle Illumina NextSeq 550 flow cell. Per the authors' processing: Because the immunoSEQ output included only junctional sequences and no quality scores, the filtering could not be the same as the filtering used for full-length reads. To assign V/J genes and CDR3, sequences were annotated against IMGT germline references using PyIR, a Python wrapper for IgBLAST v1.9. Reads were filtered out if the reads had weak V/J assignments (E-value above 1e-6), no CDR3, stop codons, out-of-frame junctions, or ambiguous translated residues. V3J clonotypes were defined as sequences sharing an identical inferred V gene, J gene, and CDR3 amino acid sequence. The percentage overlap between two repertoires was calculated by dividing the number of shared unique clonotypes by the size of the smaller repertoire. RTK rarefaction, the Chao1 estimator, and Recon v2.1 estimates of unobserved clonotypes were used to assess repertoire richness. Here the immuneACCESS table is served through TCRdb, limited to in-frame sequences with V and J called. Missing clones are a known gap in these copies; in checked studies unresolved V genes cover under half, and the rest lacks a known reason. The DNA was the basis for D and trimming; V, J and clone size are from that table. The sample table lists about 480,000 clones, roughly 85% of them with a count of one. Roughly an eighth of the sample is in the top ten clones.

Healthy HIV-negative adults with no recently reported acute infections or vaccinations were included as donors. Every donor was a Caucasian adult residing in Nashville, Tennessee, USA. For unsorted samples, tens of millions of PBMCs were counted, and genomic DNA was extracted using the QIAamp DNA Blood Mini kit. Blood was collected by leukapheresis, and PBMCs were isolated by Ficoll-Histopaque density gradient centrifugation and then cryopreserved in liquid nitrogen vapor phase. Sequencing was carried out using PBMCs. The source of this sequence is a woman aged 40 to 49 in good health. Some clones in this sample may be carry-over from other donors' samples. Here the chain combines TRBV6-1 and TRBJ1-4; the best D guess is TRBD1, with 6 bases matching. The CDR3 region: CASLLTGAGEKLFF. The sequence in DNA is TGTGCCAGCCTTCTCACGGGGGCGGGGGAAAAACTGTTTTTT.